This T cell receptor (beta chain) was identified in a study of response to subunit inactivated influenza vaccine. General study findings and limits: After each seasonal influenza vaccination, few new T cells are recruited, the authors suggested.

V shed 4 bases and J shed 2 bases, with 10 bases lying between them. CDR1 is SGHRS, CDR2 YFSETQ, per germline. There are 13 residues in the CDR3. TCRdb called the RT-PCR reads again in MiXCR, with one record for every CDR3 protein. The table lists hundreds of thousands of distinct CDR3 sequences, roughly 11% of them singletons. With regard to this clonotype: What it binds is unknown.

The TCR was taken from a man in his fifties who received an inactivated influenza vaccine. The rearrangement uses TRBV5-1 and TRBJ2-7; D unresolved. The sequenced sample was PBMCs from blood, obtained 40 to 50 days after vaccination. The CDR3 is CASSPYTTYEQYF. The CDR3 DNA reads TGCGCCAGCAGCCCGTACACTACCTACGAGCAGTACTTC.